This note documents a single T cell receptor beta chain sequence. A much bigger clone sits one base away, suggesting this may be a read error. The CDR3 does not end in the conserved phenylalanine or tryptophan, so this is likely a read error. This sample stems from a study of tumor-infiltrating lymphocytes in primary liver carcinoma. Germline loops: CDR1 SGHKS, CDR2 YYEKEE (reference sequence). The CDR3 covers 12 residues. Trimming took off 1 base at V and 5 bases at J, with 6 bases between the two ends. In addition to blood RNA drawn from unsorted whole blood, germline DNA was extracted. cDNA specific to TCR beta was made from 500 to 650 ng of total RNA, with a constant-region primer employed for priming. Generation of the TCR beta libraries relied on three nested multiplex PCR rounds using slightly modified ARM-PCR. The first two PCR rounds used TRBV1-TRBV30 primers with a Cbeta primer, approximately 10 cycles each. In TCRdb, the multiplex PCR reads were re-called with MiXCR into one record per CDR3 protein. This sample yields 300,000 to 350,000 distinct CDR3 sequences, of which 65% are seen a single time; roughly 6% belongs to the top ten.

The rearrangement links TRBV5-5 to TRBJ2-5; no firm D call. This receptor was obtained from a man between 35 and 55 years old with primary liver carcinoma and hepatitis B virus infection. The sequenced sample was peripheral blood. The CDR3, as DNA: TGTGCCAGCAGCTTGTACGGGGAGACCCAGTACTCC. Amino acid sequence: CASSLYGETQYS.